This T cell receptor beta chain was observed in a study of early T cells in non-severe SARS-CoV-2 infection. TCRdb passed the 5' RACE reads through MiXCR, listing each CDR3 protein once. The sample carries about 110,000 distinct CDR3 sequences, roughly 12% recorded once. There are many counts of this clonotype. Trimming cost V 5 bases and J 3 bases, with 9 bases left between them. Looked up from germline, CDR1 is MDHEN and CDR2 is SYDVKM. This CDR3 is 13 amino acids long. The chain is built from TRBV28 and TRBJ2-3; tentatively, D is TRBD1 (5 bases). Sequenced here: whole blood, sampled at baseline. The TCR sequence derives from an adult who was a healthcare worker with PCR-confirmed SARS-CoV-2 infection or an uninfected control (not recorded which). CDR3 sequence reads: CASSLQVTDTQYF. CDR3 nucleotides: TGTGCCAGCAGTCTACAGGTGACAGATACGCAGTATTTT.